Ten or more counts support the clone carrying this T cell receptor beta chain. Its antigen remains unknown. TCRbeta libraries were built with three rounds of nested PCR, modified from ARM-PCR. TCRdb used MiXCR to reprocess the multiplex PCR reads, holding one entry per CDR3 protein. Found here are roughly 76,000 distinct CDR3 sequences, roughly 70% of them singletons; the top ten hold over 9.5%. No cell sorting was done before RNA was extracted from the tissue. Germline V gives CDR1 SQVTM, CDR2 ANQGSEA. Germline trimming cut 6 bases from V and 1 base from J; bases unmatched to any gene: 7. The CDR3 is 14 residues long. This entry comes from a study of tumor and adjacent non-tumor tissue in lung cancer. Study details: Millions of productive TCRbeta reads were obtained per sample on average. General study results and limits: In normal lung, the top 100 clones were significantly more dominant than in tumor.

The sequence was collected from a woman between 65 and 79 years old with non-small cell lung cancer. The V and J genes are TRBV29-1 and TRBJ1-1; 8 nucleotides align to TRBD1. The sequencing input was lung tumor tissue. The CDR3 coding sequence is TGCAGCGTCCGGACCGGGACAGGGAACACTGAAGCTTTCTTT. This encodes CSVRTGTGNTEAFF.